This T cell receptor beta chain stems from a study of blood T cell repertoires in COVID-19. Sequencing was performed with immunoSEQ multiplex PCR; in TCRdb, only in-frame clones are kept and a portion is missing. Of 35,000 to 50,000 clones listed, roughly 89% were seen once; the top ten hold about 3%. The length of the CDR3 is 13 residues. The germline V gene has CDR1 LGHNA and CDR2 YNFKEQ. Unmatched junction bases numbered 3, after V lost 2 bases and J lost 6 bases. Material for sequencing was peripheral blood. The sequence was obtained from a man aged 45-60 years with active COVID-19. This chain uses TRBV4-2 with TRBJ2-7, with 8 bases identical to TRBD2. The chain's CDR3 is CASSQKRGTEQYF. CDR3 in DNA: TGTGCCAGCAGCCAAAAGCGGGGGACCGAGCAGTACTTC.